The following is a TCR beta chain sequence with its context. The same CDR3 is also encoded by other DNA sequences in this sample. V was pared by 1 base and J by 6 bases, with 9 bases between. This CDR3 contains 13 residues. The sample belongs to a study of blood T cell repertoires in COVID-19. Study at large: Samples came from the United States, Italy and Spain, spanning acute and convalescent COVID-19. T cells, B-cell-depleted T cells, or PBMCs supplied cDNA or gDNA.

The authors' processing: Quantification of nucleated cells was approximated via reference gene primer amplification. Assay: immunoSEQ multiplex PCR; the TCRdb copy retains only in-frame clones and omits some. V and J calls and clone size are given by that table; D and trimming were obtained from the DNA. The sample includes 250,000 to 300,000 clones, 85% to 90% of them seen just once. The sequence derives from a woman aged 40 to 50 who had recovered from COVID-19. The chain joins TRBV12-3 or TRBV12-4 to TRBJ1-2, with a tentative D call TRBD1 (5 bases). Sequencing used peripheral blood. CDR3 nucleotides: TGTGCCAGCAGTTTAGGGTCAGGGAATGGCTACACCTTC. The encoded protein is CASSLGSGNGYTF.